Listed here are 28 T cell receptor beta chains from one sample, sequenced in a study of memory CD4+ T cells and cytomegalovirus serostatus. Using immunoSEQ multiplex PCR, the repertoire was profiled, and TCRdb retains in-frame clones only, with some absent. The sample includes 80,000 or so clones, roughly 80% of them seen just once. The sort gate was single viable CD3+CD4+CD8-CD45RO+ cells for memory CD4+ T cells. Sequencing was performed on memory CD4+ T cells from blood. The receptor set was obtained from an adult in good health and CMV-seropositive.

The rearrangement links TRBV5-1 to TRBJ2-7, with D possibly matching TRBD2 (6 bases). This CDR3 spans 16 amino acids. Germline CDR1 reads SGHRS; CDR2 reads YFSETQ. Trimming took 0 bases from V and 3 from J, leaving 16 bases between them. The CDR3 coding sequence is TGCGCCAGCAGCTTGGTGGGGCGGGGAGCCCACTACGAGCAGTACGTC. Encoded protein: CASSLVGRGAHYEQYV.

This sequence joins TRBV19 and TRBJ1-4, with 8 positions matching TRBD1. This CDR3 has 15 residues. Looked up from germline, CDR1 is LNHDA and CDR2 is SQIVND (reference sequence). V was pared by 5 bases and J by 6 bases, with 8 bases of the junction left unmatched. For the CDR3, the DNA is TGTGCCAGTAGTCAGAACAGGGGGTGGGATGAAAAACTGTTTTTT. As protein: CASSQNRGWDEKLFF.

This sequence joins TRBV7-9 and TRBJ2-3; D possibly matches TRBD1 or TRBD2 (5 bases each). This CDR3 has 15 amino acids. Germline V gene sequence: CDR1 SEHNR, CDR2 FQNEAQ (reference sequence). Trimming removed 6 bases from V and 1 base from J, with 14 bases in between. The CDR3 here is CASSNRDLRTDTQYF. CDR3 in DNA: TGTGCCAGCAGTAACCGGGACCTCCGCACAGATACGCAGTATTTT.

The chain has TRBV6-4 and TRBJ1-6, with D unresolved. V was shortened by 2 bases and J by 4 bases, with 3 bases between the two germline ends. This CDR3 has 13 residues. Germline CDR1 and CDR2: MRHNA and SNTAGT. CDR3 coding DNA: TGTGCCAGCAGTGACAGTTATAATTCACCCCTCCACTTT. Protein: CASSDSYNSPLHF.

The chain uses TRBV7-2 and TRBJ2-6; D gene unclear. Germline V gives CDR1 SGHTA, CDR2 FQGNSA. V was shortened by 5 bases and J by 2 bases, with 7 bases between the two germline ends. The CDR3 is 14 residues long. The CDR3, as DNA: TGTGCCAGCAGCGCCGGCACTGGGGCCAACGTCCTGACTTTC. The encoded protein is CASSAGTGANVLTF.

This clone has a handful of counts. The chain has TRBV10-2 and TRBJ2-5; no reliable D call. The length of the CDR3 is 12 residues. V lost 4 bases and J lost 9, with 12 bases in between. CDR1 and CDR2 from the germline V gene are WSHSY and SAAADI. Here the CDR3 DNA reads TGCGCCAGCAGTGTCGGACCTGAGGCCCAGTACTTC. Translation gives CASSVGPEAQYF.

This clone was counted many times. The chain links TRBV7-2 to TRBJ1-1; perhaps TRBD1 as D (5 bases). CDR1 is SGHTA, CDR2 FQGNSA, per germline. The length of the CDR3 is 14 residues. Trimming pared 8 bases from V and 4 bases from J, leaving 17 bases between. The CDR3 coding sequence is TGTGCCAGCTCGGGTCAGGGTCCGGGCACTGAAGCTTTCTTT. It specifies CASSGQGPGTEAFF. The variable domain in full, completed from reference TRBV7-2 and TRBJ1-1, reads GAGVSQSPSNKVTEKGKDVELRCDPISGHTALYWYRQSLGQGLEFLIYFQGNSAPDKSGLPSDRFSAERTGGSVSTLTIQRTQQEDSAVYLCASSGQGPGTEAFFGQGTRLTVV.

J is TRBJ2-5 and V is TRBV20-1; D uncertain. CDR1 and CDR2 (germline): DFQATT, SNEGSKA (reference sequence). CDR3 length: 11 residues. V was shortened by 7 bases and J by 1 base, with 7 bases between the two germline ends. The CDR3 sequence: CSGESQETQYF. The CDR3 DNA sequence: TGCAGTGGGGAAAGCCAAGAGACCCAGTACTTC.

The V gene is TRBV12-5, the J gene TRBJ2-5; no reliable D call. CDR3 length: 14 amino acids. The germline V gene encodes CDR1 LGHNT and CDR2 FRNRAP. V was trimmed by 4 bases and J by 4 bases, leaving 13 bases between them. CDR3 DNA sequence: TGTGCTAGTGGTTCTCCCGGGCCCCTAGAGACCCAGTACTTC. It translates to CASGSPGPLETQYF.

This chain joins TRBV5-4 and TRBJ2-3; 9 bases are shared with TRBD2. Germline assignment: CDR1 SGHNT and CDR2 YYREEE (reference sequence). CDR3 length equals 16 residues. V was clipped by 4 bases and J by 6 bases; unmatched bases: 12. The CDR3 bases are TGTGCCAGCAGCCTAAAGCGGGGGGTTTTTGGGGATACGCAGTATTTT. Its translation is CASSLKRGVFGDTQYF. Based on the CDR3 plus reference TRBV5-4 and TRBJ2-3, the full variable domain is ETGVTQSPTHLIKTRGQQVTLRCSSQSGHNTVSWYQQALGQGPQFIFQYYREEENGRGNFPPRFSGLQFPNYSSELNVNALELDDSALYLCASSLKRGVFGDTQYFGPGTRLTVL.

This clone was counted only a few times. The chain combines TRBV5-1 with TRBJ1-3, with 8 bases matching TRBD1. Germline V CDR1 and CDR2: SGHRS, YFSETQ. V gave up 4 bases and J gave up 4 bases; unmatched junction bases: 7. The CDR3 is 15 residues long. DNA of the CDR3: TGCGCCAGCAGCCCCAGGGGGCCTTACGGAAACACCATATATTTT. Encoded protein: CASSPRGPYGNTIYF. The variable domain in full, completed from reference TRBV5-1 and TRBJ1-3, reads KAGVTQTPRYLIKTRGQQVTLSCSPISGHRSVSWYQQTPGQGLQFLFEYFSETQRNKGNFPGRFSGRQFSNSRSEMNVSTLELGDSALYLCASSPRGPYGNTIYFGEGSWLTVV.

This clone showed up just once. The chain carries TRBV6-5 and TRBJ1-2; D gene unclear. The CDR3 length is 15 residues. Trimming shortened V by 6 bases and J by 5 bases, and 19 bases separated the two germline ends. Germline loops: CDR1 MNHEY, CDR2 SVGAGI. The CDR3 loop is CASSPGSARIYGYTF. The CDR3 bases are TGTGCCAGCAGCCCCGGTTCAGCTAGGATTTATGGCTACACCTTC.

V and J are TRBV29-1 and TRBJ1-2; 7 bases fit TRBD1. Trimming removed 7 bases from V and 4 bases from J; junction bases left unmatched: 15. This CDR3 spans 15 amino acids. Germline CDR1 and CDR2: SQVTM and ANQGSEA. The CDR3 bases are TGCAGCGCCTTCAACCCACTACAGGGGAGCTATGGCTACACCTTC. Protein: CSAFNPLQGSYGYTF.

The J gene is TRBJ2-2, the V gene TRBV15, with D tentatively TRBD2 (6 bases). Trimming took 5 bases from V and 4 from J, leaving 14 bases between them. The germline V gene has CDR1 LNHNV and CDR2 YYDKDF (reference sequence). The CDR3 sequence is 15 residues long. The CDR3, as DNA: TGTGCCACCAGCTGGGACGGGAGCGGCACCGGGGAGCTGTTTTTT. Residues: CATSWDGSGTGELFF.

The chain joins TRBV30 to TRBJ2-3; D remains unclear. Germline CDR1 GTSNPN, CDR2 SVGIG (reference sequence). The CDR3 has 14 residues. The V end was cut by 4 bases, the J end by 0 bases, with 11 bases between. CDR3 in amino acids: CAWTPLGSTDTQYF. CDR3 coding DNA: TGTGCCTGGACCCCGCTCGGTAGCACAGATACGCAGTATTTT. The complete variable domain, with remaining parts taken from reference TRBV30 and TRBJ2-3, reads SQTIHQWPATLVQPVGSPLSLECTVEGTSNPNLYWYRQAAGRGLQLLFYSVGIGQISSEVPQNLSASRPQDRQFILSSKKLLLSDSGFYLCAWTPLGSTDTQYFGPGTRLTVL.

This clone has just one count. V and J are TRBV4-3 and TRBJ1-2; D is possibly TRBD1 (5 bases). The CDR3 extends over 17 amino acids. CDR1 and CDR2 from the germline V gene are LGHNA and YSLEER. V lost 0 bases and J 3 bases, leaving 17 bases between the germline ends. CDR3: CASSQEDSRDNDYGYTF. In DNA, the CDR3 is TGCGCCAGCAGCCAAGAGGATTCCAGGGATAATGACTATGGCTACACCTTC.

This rearrangement joins TRBV5-4 to TRBJ2-5; D call uncertain. This CDR3 is built from 13 residues. V was pared by 4 bases and J by 2 bases, with 9 bases between. The germline gives CDR1 SGHNT, CDR2 YYREEE (reference sequence). The CDR3 reads CASSPGPQETQYF. CDR3 bases: TGTGCCAGCAGCCCTGGTCCGCAAGAGACCCAGTACTTC.

The chain joins TRBV11-3 to TRBJ1-1; D may be TRBD1 (5 bases). CDR3 length: 15 residues. Trimming removed 2 bases from V and 4 bases from J, with 14 bases in between. The germline V gene has CDR1 SGHNT and CDR2 YENEEA. The CDR3 spells CASSLSSGVVTEAFF. The CDR3 nucleotides are TGTGCCAGCAGCTTAAGTTCGGGGGTTGTCACTGAAGCTTTCTTT.

The chain carries TRBV7-9 and TRBJ1-6; D may be TRBD1 (6 bases). Germline values: CDR1 SEHNR, CDR2 FQNEAQ (reference sequence). V lost 6 bases and J 7 bases, leaving 10 bases between the germline ends. The CDR3 contains 13 residues. DNA for the CDR3: TGTGCCAGCAGTCCCACAGGGAATTCACCCCTCCACTTT. Its protein product is CASSPTGNSPLHF.

The rearrangement joins TRBV5-1 to TRBJ1-1; D uncertain. The germline gives CDR1 SGHRS, CDR2 YFSETQ. The CDR3 is 15 residues long. V lost 0 bases, J lost 11 bases, and 20 bases lay in between. The CDR3 reads CASSLGFRPTARAFF. Here the CDR3 DNA reads TGCGCCAGCAGCTTGGGCTTTCGGCCGACCGCGAGGGCTTTCTTT.

J is TRBJ1-1 and V is TRBV11-3, with D perhaps TRBD1 (6 bases). Germline V gives CDR1 SGHNT, CDR2 YENEEA. V was clipped by 3 bases and J by 6 bases, with 14 bases between them. The CDR3 runs to 14 residues. Written as DNA, the CDR3 is TGTGCCAGCAGCTTTAAGGGGGGGACCTCTGAAGCTTTCTTT. Protein: CASSFKGGTSEAFF.

The chain uses TRBV12-5 and TRBJ1-1, with a possible D match to TRBD1 (5 bases). The CDR3 spans 14 residues. Germline-derived CDR1 and CDR2 are LGHNT and FRNRAP. Between the trimmed V and J ends, which lost 6 bases and 4 bases, there was a span of 15 bases. CDR3 coding DNA: TGTGCTAGTGGCCCTTCACGGGGGGTCACTGAAGCTTTCTTT. Translating it yields CASGPSRGVTEAFF.

About this clone itself: The same CDR3 arises from other DNA sequences in this sample as well. This chain uses TRBV19 with TRBJ2-2; 7 bases align to TRBD1. This CDR3 is 14 amino acids long. Trimming at V came to 4 bases and at J to 3 bases, leaving 2 bases not matched to a gene. The germline V gene has CDR1 LNHDA and CDR2 SQIVND (reference sequence). The CDR3 protein is CASSSTGDTGELFF. CDR3 nucleotide sequence: TGTGCCAGTAGTAGCACAGGGGACACCGGGGAGCTGTTTTTT.

This clone was picked up one time. The chain employs TRBV18 and TRBJ2-2, with no clear D. The V end was cut by 1 base, the J end by 1 base, with 7 bases between. The germline CDR1 and CDR2 sequences are KGHSH and LQKENI. CDR3 length: 15 amino acids. The CDR3 sequence is CASSPRPGNTGELFF. CDR3 DNA: TGTGCCAGCTCACCACGTCCGGGGAACACCGGGGAGCTGTTTTTT.

The chain couples TRBV2 to TRBJ2-6; 7 bases align to TRBD2. CDR1 is SNHLY and CDR2 is FYNNEI in the germline V gene. The V segment lost 4 bases and the J segment 1 base; nucleotides outside the gene matches: 10. The CDR3 covers 18 residues. In DNA, the CDR3 is TGTGCCAGCAGTGCCCGACTAGCTGAACTTTCTGGGGCCAACGTCCTGACTTTC. Its translation: CASSARLAELSGANVLTF. The variable domain in full, completed from reference TRBV2 and TRBJ2-6, reads EPEVTQTPSHQVTQMGQEVILRCVPISNHLYFYWYRQILGQKVEFLVSFYNNEISEKSEIFDDQFSVERPDGSNFTLKIRSTKLEDSAMYFCASSARLAELSGANVLTFGAGSRLTVL.

The chain uses TRBV6-5 and TRBJ1-5; 7 bases match TRBD1. V lost 6 bases, J lost 4 bases, and 9 bases stayed unmatched. CDR1 is MNHEY and CDR2 is SVGAGI in the germline V gene. The CDR3 length is 15 residues. The CDR3, as DNA: TGTGCCAGCAGCCTACGGACAGGCATGAATCAGCCCCAGCATTTT. Translation: CASSLRTGMNQPQHF.

The chain employs TRBV19 and TRBJ2-2; 7 bases are shared with TRBD1. The CDR3 has 17 residues. V was clipped by 5 bases and J by 6 bases; unmatched bases: 15. Germline V gene data show CDR1 as LNHDA and CDR2 as SQIVND (reference sequence). The CDR3 bases are TGTGCCAGTAGTTCGTCAAGGGGGCGCGGAAAGGCCGGGGAGCTGTTTTTT. Protein product: CASSSSRGRGKAGELFF.

The J gene is TRBJ1-3, the V gene TRBV7-9, with a weak D call TRBD1 (5 bases). Germline V lookup: CDR1 SEHNR, CDR2 FQNEAQ (reference sequence). This CDR3 has 15 residues. V gave up 6 bases and J gave up 0 bases, with 12 bases separating them. This CDR3 reads CASRGTYGSGNTIYF. The CDR3 DNA reads as TGTGCCAGCAGAGGGACGTATGGCTCTGGAAACACCATATATTTT.